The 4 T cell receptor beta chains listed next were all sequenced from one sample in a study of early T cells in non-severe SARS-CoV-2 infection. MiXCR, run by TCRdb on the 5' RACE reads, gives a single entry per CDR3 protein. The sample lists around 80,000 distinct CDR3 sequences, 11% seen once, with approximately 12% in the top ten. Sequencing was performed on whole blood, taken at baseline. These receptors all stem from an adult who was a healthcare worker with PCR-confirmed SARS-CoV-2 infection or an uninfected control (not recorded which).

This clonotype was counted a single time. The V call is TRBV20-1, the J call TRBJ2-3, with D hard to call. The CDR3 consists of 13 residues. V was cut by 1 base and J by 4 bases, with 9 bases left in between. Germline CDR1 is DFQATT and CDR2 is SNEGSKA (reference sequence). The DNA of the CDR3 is TGCAGTGCTAGAGTCAGTGGGCCAGATACGCAGTATTTT. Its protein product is CSARVSGPDTQYF.

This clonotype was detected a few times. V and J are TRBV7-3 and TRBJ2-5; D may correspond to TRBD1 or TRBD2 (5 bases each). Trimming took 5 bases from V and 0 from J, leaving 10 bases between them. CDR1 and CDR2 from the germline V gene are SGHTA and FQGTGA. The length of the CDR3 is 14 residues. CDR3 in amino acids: CASSLGTDQETQYF. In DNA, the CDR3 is TGTGCCAGCAGCCTCGGGACGGACCAAGAGACCCAGTACTTC. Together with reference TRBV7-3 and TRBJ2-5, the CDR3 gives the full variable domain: GAGVSQTPSNKVTEKGKYVELRCDPISGHTALYWYRQSLGQGPEFLIYFQGTGAADDSGLPNDRFFAVRPEGSVSTLKIQRTERGDSAVYLCASSLGTDQETQYFGPGTRLLVL.

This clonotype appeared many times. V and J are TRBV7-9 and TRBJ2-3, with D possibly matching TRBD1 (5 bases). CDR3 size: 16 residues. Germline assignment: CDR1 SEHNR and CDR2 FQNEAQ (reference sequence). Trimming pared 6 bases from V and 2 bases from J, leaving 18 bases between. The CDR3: CASSLAKTVDTDTQYF. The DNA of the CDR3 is TGTGCCAGCAGTCTCGCCAAGACAGTGGACACAGATACGCAGTATTTT. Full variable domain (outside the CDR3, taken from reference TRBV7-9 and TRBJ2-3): DTGVSQNPRHKITKRGQNVTFRCDPISEHNRLYWYRQTLGQGPEFLTYFQNEAQLEKSRLLSDRFSAERPKGSFSTLEIQRTEQGDSAMYLCASSLAKTVDTDTQYFGPGTRLTVL.

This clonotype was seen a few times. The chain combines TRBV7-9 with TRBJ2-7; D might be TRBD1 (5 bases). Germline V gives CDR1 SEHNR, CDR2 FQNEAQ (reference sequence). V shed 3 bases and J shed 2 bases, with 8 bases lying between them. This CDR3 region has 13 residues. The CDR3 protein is CASSLDNPYEQYF. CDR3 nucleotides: TGTGCCAGCAGCTTGGACAATCCCTACGAGCAGTACTTC.